These 27 T cell receptor beta chains were sequenced from one sample in a study of a mutant IDH1 vaccine in newly diagnosed glioma. The table came from immunoSEQ multiplex PCR; TCRdb's copy has only in-frame clones and leaves some out. The sample yields approximately 82,000 clones, about 85% seen once. Noted time point: week 23, last vaccination. The investigators gave 300 ug of mutant IDH1 20-mer peptide in each vaccine dose, together with topical imiquimod. The antigens these receptors bind are not known. Sequenced here: PBMCs, sampled from a glioma patient whose treatment included an IDH1 peptide vaccine. Every receptor here comes from a woman between 50 and 59 years old with glioma.

This clone is a singleton in its sample. This rearrangement joins TRBV6-1 to TRBJ1-1, with a weak D call TRBD1 (6 bases). Trimming removed 4 bases at V and 4 bases at J, with 13 bases between. CDR1 is MNHNS and CDR2 is SASEGT in the germline V gene. The CDR3 runs 14 residues. The CDR3 reads CASSGAGVGTEAFF. CDR3 in DNA: TGTGCCAGCAGTGGTGCAGGGGTCGGCACTGAAGCTTTCTTT.

This chain links TRBV7-3 with TRBJ2-1; 12 positions agree with TRBD2. V shed 5 bases and J 9 bases; nucleotides not matched to a gene: 14. Germline-derived CDR1 and CDR2 are SGHTA and FQGTGA. The CDR3 consists of 17 residues. CDR3 amino acids: CASSPKGPLAGGPEQFF. The CDR3 coding sequence is TGTGCCAGCAGCCCGAAGGGCCCACTAGCGGGAGGCCCTGAGCAGTTCTTC.

The chain recombines TRBV18 with TRBJ2-3, with D unresolved. The ends were cut back, 6 bases at V and 1 base at J, with 14 bases in the middle. Per the germline V gene, CDR1 is KGHSH and CDR2 is LQKENI. This CDR3 has 15 residues. This CDR3 is CASSSARVGTDTQYF. In DNA, the CDR3 is TGTGCCAGCTCTTCAGCCCGGGTGGGCACAGATACGCAGTATTTT.

The chain couples TRBV20-1 to TRBJ2-1; tentative D call: TRBD1 (6 bases). The CDR3 is 11 residues long. Germline CDR1 and CDR2: DFQATT and SNEGSKA (reference sequence). Trimming removed 8 bases at V and 8 bases at J, with 13 bases between. This chain's CDR3 is CSSNRVYEQFF. The CDR3 nucleotides are TGCAGTTCTAACAGGGTTTATGAGCAGTTCTTC.

V is TRBV6-6 and J is TRBJ2-3; a weak D match, TRBD2 (5 bases). V gave up 2 bases and J gave up 5 bases, with 14 bases separating them. Looked up from germline, CDR1 is MNHNY and CDR2 is SVGAGI (reference sequence). The CDR3 totals 15 residues. The CDR3 bases are TGTGCCAGCAGTTACCCTCAAAGGGAGAGAGATACGCAGTATTTT. As protein: CASSYPQRERDTQYF.

In its sample, this clone was seen a few times. In nucleotides, the CDR3 is TGTGCCAGCAGGGTGGGCACTGAAGCTTTCTTT. Amino acid sequence: CASRVGTEAFF. The rearrangement links TRBV7-9 to TRBJ1-1; D uncertain. There are 11 residues in the CDR3. Germline V lookup: CDR1 SEHNR, CDR2 FQNEAQ (reference sequence). Trimming stripped 6 bases from V and 4 bases from J, with 6 bases between.

J is TRBJ2-7 and V is TRBV6-5; possible D gene TRBD2, 6 bases. Trimming removed 8 bases at V and 4 bases at J, with 18 bases between. The CDR3 sequence is 14 residues long. The germline CDR1 and CDR2 sequences are MNHEY and SVGAGI. In DNA, the CDR3 is TGTGCCAGCGGGTCCCCGGGACTTCGATACGAGCAGTACTTC. It codes for CASGSPGLRYEQYF.

The V gene is TRBV28, the J gene TRBJ2-7; 10 bases align to TRBD1. This CDR3 contains 19 residues. Germline V gene sequence: CDR1 MDHEN, CDR2 SYDVKM. V was pared by 4 bases and J by 6 bases, with 21 bases of the junction left unmatched. The CDR3 loop reads CASSSSRDRGGGTPLEQYF. CDR3 DNA sequence: TGTGCCAGCAGTTCCTCCCGGGACAGGGGTGGAGGGACACCCCTCGAGCAGTACTTC. Full variable domain (outside the CDR3, taken from reference TRBV28 and TRBJ2-7): DVKVTQSSRYLVKRTGEKVFLECVQDMDHENMFWYRQDPGLGLRLIYFSYDVKMKEKGDIPEGYSVSREKKERFSLILESASTNQTSMYLCASSSSRDRGGGTPLEQYFGPGTRLTVT.

This clone appeared a single time. The chain uses TRBV9 and TRBJ2-7; 11 bases agree with TRBD2. The length of the CDR3 is 14 residues. From germline, CDR1 is SGDLS and CDR2 YYNGEE. V dropped 6 bases and J dropped 3; count of bases not matched to a gene: 5. The CDR3 coding sequence is TGTGCCAGCAACCCGGGACTAGCGGACTACGAGCAGTACTTC. This gives the protein CASNPGLADYEQYF.

CDR3 sequence: CASSLTSGETQYF. CDR3 coding DNA: TGCGCCAGCAGCTTGACTAGCGGAGAGACCCAGTACTTC. The chain employs TRBV5-1 and TRBJ2-5; 8 bases agree with TRBD2. CDR1 SGHRS and CDR2 YFSETQ come from the germline V gene. V gave up 1 base and J gave up 4 bases; unmatched junction bases: 0. The CDR3 length is 13 residues.

The chain couples TRBV5-1 to TRBJ1-2; D is possibly TRBD1 (5 bases). The CDR3 has 14 residues. Germline V gene data show CDR1 as SGHRS and CDR2 as YFSETQ. V was pared by 0 bases and J by 6 bases, with 12 bases between. The CDR3 sequence is CASSLERQSDGYTF. CDR3 in DNA: TGCGCCAGCAGCTTGGAAAGACAGTCCGATGGCTACACCTTC.

This clone was counted a few times. The chain couples TRBV7-9 to TRBJ1-1; a weak D match, TRBD1 (6 bases). CDR3 length: 15 amino acids. Trimming removed 5 bases at V and 3 bases at J, with 16 bases between. The germline gives CDR1 SEHNR, CDR2 FQNEAQ (reference sequence). This CDR3 is CASSHTRDMDTEAFF. The DNA of the CDR3 is TGTGCCAGCAGCCACACCCGGGACATGGACACTGAAGCTTTCTTT.

The chain couples TRBV5-1 to TRBJ2-2, with TRBD2 identical over 8 bases. CDR1 and CDR2 from the germline V gene are SGHRS and YFSETQ. V lost 0 bases to trimming and J lost 3 bases; unmatched junction nucleotides: 4. The CDR3 runs to 16 residues. The CDR3 is CASSLVEAGDTGELFF. DNA for the CDR3: TGCGCCAGCAGCTTGGTGGAAGCGGGAGACACCGGGGAGCTGTTTTTT.

The rearrangement joins TRBV18 to TRBJ1-3, with D maybe TRBD1 (5 bases). Per the germline V gene, CDR1 is KGHSH and CDR2 is LQKENI. There are 17 residues in the CDR3. Trimming cost V 3 bases and J 0 bases, with 15 bases left between them. In DNA, the CDR3 is TGTGCCAGCTCACCGAGTCTTGGCAGGGTCTCTGGAAACACCATATATTTT. Its translation: CASSPSLGRVSGNTIYF. The full variable domain, with the rest looked up from reference TRBV18 and TRBJ1-3, is NAGVMQNPRHLVRRRGQEARLRCSPMKGHSHVYWYRQLPEEGLKFMVYLQKENIIDESGMPKERFSAEFPKEGPSILRIQQVVRGDSAAYFCASSPSLGRVSGNTIYFGEGSWLTVV.

The chain is built from TRBV5-1 and TRBJ2-5, with 7 positions matching TRBD1. The CDR3 contains 15 residues. V was clipped by 4 bases and J by 1 base; unmatched bases: 7. CDR1 and CDR2 from the germline V gene are SGHRS and YFSETQ. For the CDR3, the DNA is TGCGCCAGCAGCCCGGGGACAGATTTCCAAGAGACCCAGTACTTC. It is translated as CASSPGTDFQETQYF.

This clone showed up just once. This chain connects TRBV27 to TRBJ2-1, with no clear D. The germline V gene encodes CDR1 MNHEY and CDR2 SMNVEV (reference sequence). There are 13 residues in the CDR3. V was cut by 4 bases and J by 5 bases, with 9 bases left in between. CDR3 sequence (DNA): TGTGCCAGCAGTTACCCAGGAGACAATGAGCAGTTCTTC. Protein: CASSYPGDNEQFF.

The gene calls are TRBV7-9 and TRBJ2-3; no clear D. V was clipped by 5 bases and J by 0 bases, with 6 bases between them. CDR3 length equals 13 residues. Germline values: CDR1 SEHNR, CDR2 FQNEAQ (reference sequence). CDR3 nucleotides: TGTGCCAGCAGCGCAATAAGCACAGATACGCAGTATTTT. This codes for CASSAISTDTQYF.

The V gene is TRBV6-1, the J gene TRBJ2-3; TRBD2 matches 8 bases. Losses at the gene ends were 5 bases for V and 0 bases for J; bases not matched to a gene: 4. Looked up from germline, CDR1 is MNHNS and CDR2 is SASEGT. This CDR3 is built from 15 residues. The CDR3 nucleotides are TGTGCCAGCAGTAACATAGCGGGAAGCACAGATACGCAGTATTTT. Protein sequence: CASSNIAGSTDTQYF.

The chain has TRBV5-4 and TRBJ2-7, with 8 bases lining up with TRBD1. The CDR3 consists of 13 residues. With V trimmed by 4 bases and J by 4 bases, 4 bases remained unmatched. Germline CDR1 is SGHNT and CDR2 is YYREEE (reference sequence). CDR3 nucleotide sequence: TGTGCCAGCAGCACTCGACAGGGGTACGAGCAGTACTTC. Amino acid sequence: CASSTRQGYEQYF. Full variable domain (rest looked up from reference TRBV5-4 and TRBJ2-7): ETGVTQSPTHLIKTRGQQVTLRCSSQSGHNTVSWYQQALGQGPQFIFQYYREEENGRGNFPPRFSGLQFPNYSSELNVNALELDDSALYLCASSTRQGYEQYFGPGTRLTVT.

This clone was detected only once. DNA of the CDR3: TGTGCCAGCAGCTTTGCTAGCGGGGGGAAAGGGAGGGGCTTGATGGGGCAGTATTTT. Translated: CASSFASGGKGRGLMGQYF. The chain employs TRBV7-2 and TRBJ2-3; 11 nucleotides align to TRBD2. Germline CDR1 SGHTA, CDR2 FQGNSA. V lost 3 bases to trimming and J lost 11 bases; unmatched junction nucleotides: 22. The CDR3 is 19 residues long. The full variable domain, with the rest looked up from reference TRBV7-2 and TRBJ2-3, is GAGVSQSPSNKVTEKGKDVELRCDPISGHTALYWYRQSLGQGLEFLIYFQGNSAPDKSGLPSDRFSAERTGGSVSTLTIQRTQQEDSAVYLCASSFASGGKGRGLMGQYFGPGTRLTVL.

The chain couples TRBV6-1 to TRBJ2-5, with a possible D match to TRBD2 (6 bases). This CDR3 is built from 11 residues. Germline values: CDR1 MNHNS, CDR2 SASEGT. V lost 5 bases and J 11 bases, leaving 12 bases between the germline ends. The CDR3 reads CASSPRLEQYF. The CDR3 DNA sequence: TGTGCCAGCAGTCCCCGACTAGAACAGTACTTC.

The V and J genes are TRBV6-5 and TRBJ2-7; TRBD1 is a possible D gene (5 bases). With 0 bases removed from V and 7 bases from J, the gap between germline ends came to 10 bases. The CDR3 is 13 residues long. Looked up from germline, CDR1 is MNHEY and CDR2 is SVGAGI. The CDR3 here is CASSYSGAGEQYF. As DNA, the CDR3 is TGTGCCAGCAGTTACTCTGGGGCTGGAGAGCAGTACTTC.

The V call is TRBV5-1, the J call TRBJ2-1; tentative D call: TRBD2 (5 bases). Germline V gene sequence: CDR1 SGHRS, CDR2 YFSETQ. Trimming removed 1 base from V and 3 bases from J, with 14 bases in between. This CDR3 comprises 16 residues. CDR3 nucleotide sequence: TGCGCCAGCAGCTTGCAGCCAGCGGACTTCTACAATGAGCAGTTCTTC. This sequence encodes CASSLQPADFYNEQFF.

The J gene is TRBJ2-3, the V gene TRBV6-5; TRBD1 is a possible D gene (6 bases). The CDR3 is 14 amino acids. Germline lookup yields CDR1 MNHEY and CDR2 SVGAGI. Trimming shortened V by 2 bases and J by 8 bases, and 14 bases separated the two germline ends. The CDR3 coding sequence is TGTGCCAGCAGTTACCCCAACAGGGATACTACGCAGTATTTT. Translated: CASSYPNRDTTQYF.

This sequence joins TRBV6-6 and TRBJ1-2; 11 bases match TRBD1. Germline V gene sequence: CDR1 MNHNY, CDR2 SVGAGI (reference sequence). CDR3 length: 15 residues. V shed 5 bases and J 6 bases; nucleotides not matched to a gene: 8. The CDR3 DNA reads as TGTGCCAGCAGTGCACTAGGACAGGGGGCAGATGGCTACACCTTC. It yields the protein CASSALGQGADGYTF.

The chain recombines TRBV2 with TRBJ2-4, with 9 bases identical to TRBD2. CDR3 size: 19 residues. V shed 2 bases, J shed 0 bases, and the junction held 11 bases outside the gene matches. Germline CDR1 reads SNHLY; CDR2 reads FYNNEI. The CDR3 nucleotides are TGTGCCAGCAGTGAAAAGTTAGCGGGAGCGTGGGTAGCCAAAAACATTCAGTACTTC. Its translation: CASSEKLAGAWVAKNIQYF.

The chain carries TRBV9 and TRBJ2-7; no clear D gene. The CDR3 has 13 amino acids. The V gene lost 0 bases and the J gene lost 7 bases, with 11 bases spanning the gap. CDR1 and CDR2 from the germline V gene are SGDLS and YYNGEE. The CDR3 DNA reads as TGTGCCAGCAGCGTAGGAGGTAGTGGTGAGCAGTACTTC. It yields the protein CASSVGGSGEQYF.